Below, one T cell receptor beta chain is given with its context. Its antigen is not known. The donors, aged about 6 to 100, were healthy Caucasians from Russia. The use of a sample-barcoded 5' primer and a J-beta primer mix characterized a second PCR of about 7 to 12 cycles. Every cDNA was tagged by a template-switch adaptor with 12 random nucleotides. One entry per CDR3 protein, called by TCRdb with MiXCR from the 5' RACE reads. The repertoire has hundreds of thousands of distinct CDR3 sequences, over 45% of them found once; the top ten carry under 35%. The entry originates in a study of blood T cells in healthy people across ages. General study results and limits: Among long-lived donors, naive CD4+ cells were more numerous and diversity higher than in aged donors.

The germline CDR1 and CDR2 sequences are KGHSH and LQKENI. V lost 3 bases, J lost 6 bases, and 14 bases lay in between. This CDR3 is built from 14 residues. Sequencing was performed on blood. The chain is built from TRBV18 and TRBJ1-2; D remains ambiguous. The receptor was isolated from a woman between 55 and 75 years old in good health. Here the CDR3 DNA reads TGTGCCAGCTCACCTACCCAAGCGGTAGATGGCTACACCTTC. Translation gives CASSPTQAVDGYTF. Drawing the rest from reference TRBV18 and TRBJ1-2, the complete variable domain is NAGVMQNPRHLVRRRGQEARLRCSPMKGHSHVYWYRQLPEEGLKFMVYLQKENIIDESGMPKERFSAEFPKEGPSILRIQQVVRGDSAAYFCASSPTQAVDGYTFGSGTRLTVV.